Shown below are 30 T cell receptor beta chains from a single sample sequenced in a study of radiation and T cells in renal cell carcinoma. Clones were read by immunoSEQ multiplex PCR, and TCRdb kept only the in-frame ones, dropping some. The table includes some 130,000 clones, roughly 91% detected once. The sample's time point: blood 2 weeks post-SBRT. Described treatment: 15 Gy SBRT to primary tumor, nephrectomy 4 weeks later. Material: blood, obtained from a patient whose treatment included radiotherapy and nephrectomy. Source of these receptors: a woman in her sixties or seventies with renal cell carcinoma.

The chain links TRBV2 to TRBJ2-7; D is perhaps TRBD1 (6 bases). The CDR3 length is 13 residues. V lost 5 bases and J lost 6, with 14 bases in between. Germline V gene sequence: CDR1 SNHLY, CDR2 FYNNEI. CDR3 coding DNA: TGTGCCAGCAGTTCCCAGGGGTGGGGCGAGCAGTACTTC. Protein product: CASSSQGWGEQYF.

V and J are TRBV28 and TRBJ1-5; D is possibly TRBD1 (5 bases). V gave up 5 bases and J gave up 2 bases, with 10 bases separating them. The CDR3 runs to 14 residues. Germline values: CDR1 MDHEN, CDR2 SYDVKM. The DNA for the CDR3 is TGTGCCAGCAGTGATCAGGGTGGCAATCAGCCCCAGCATTTT. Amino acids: CASSDQGGNQPQHF.

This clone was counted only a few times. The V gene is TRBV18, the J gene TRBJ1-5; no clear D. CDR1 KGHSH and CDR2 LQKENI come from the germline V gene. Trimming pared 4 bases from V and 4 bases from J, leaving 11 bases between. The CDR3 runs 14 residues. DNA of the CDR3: TGTGCCAGCTCACGAACAGACCAGAATCAGCCCCAGCATTTT. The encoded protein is CASSRTDQNQPQHF.

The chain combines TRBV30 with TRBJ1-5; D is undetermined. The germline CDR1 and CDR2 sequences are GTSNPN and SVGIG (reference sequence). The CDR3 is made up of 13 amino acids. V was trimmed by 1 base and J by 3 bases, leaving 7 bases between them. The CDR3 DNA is TGTGCCTGGAGTGAACACGTCAATCAGCCCCAGCATTTT. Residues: CAWSEHVNQPQHF. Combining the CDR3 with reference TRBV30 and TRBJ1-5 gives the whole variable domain SQTIHQWPATLVQPVGSPLSLECTVEGTSNPNLYWYRQAAGRGLQLLFYSVGIGQISSEVPQNLSASRPQDRQFILSSKKLLLSDSGFYLCAWSEHVNQPQHFGDGTRLSIL.

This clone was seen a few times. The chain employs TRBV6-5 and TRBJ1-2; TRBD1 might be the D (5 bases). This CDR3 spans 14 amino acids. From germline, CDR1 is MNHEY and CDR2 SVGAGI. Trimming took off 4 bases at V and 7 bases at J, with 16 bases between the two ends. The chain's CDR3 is CASSSPGRVGGYTF. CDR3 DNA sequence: TGTGCCAGCAGTTCACCGGGCAGGGTCGGTGGCTACACCTTC.

DNA of the CDR3: TGTGCCAGCAGCCCCTGGACAGGAATCTCTGGGGCCAACGTCCTGACTTTC. Its protein product is CASSPWTGISGANVLTF. This chain connects TRBV5-6 to TRBJ2-6, with 7 bases aligning to TRBD1. V was pared by 4 bases and J by 0 bases, with 7 bases of the junction left unmatched. The length of the CDR3 is 17 residues. The germline V gene encodes CDR1 SGHDT and CDR2 YYEEEE.

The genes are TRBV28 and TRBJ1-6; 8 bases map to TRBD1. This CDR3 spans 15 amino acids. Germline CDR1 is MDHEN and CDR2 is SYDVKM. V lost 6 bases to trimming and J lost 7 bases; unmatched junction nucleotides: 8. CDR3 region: CASSFLTGANSPLHF. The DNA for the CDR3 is TGTGCCAGCAGCTTTTTGACAGGGGCAAATTCACCCCTCCACTTT.

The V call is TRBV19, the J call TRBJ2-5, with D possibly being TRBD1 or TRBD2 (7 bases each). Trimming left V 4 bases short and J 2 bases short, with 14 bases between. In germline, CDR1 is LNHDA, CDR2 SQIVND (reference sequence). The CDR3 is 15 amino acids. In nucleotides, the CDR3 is TGTGCCAGTAGTACAGGGGGGGGGAAACAAGAGACCCAGTACTTC. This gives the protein CASSTGGGKQETQYF.

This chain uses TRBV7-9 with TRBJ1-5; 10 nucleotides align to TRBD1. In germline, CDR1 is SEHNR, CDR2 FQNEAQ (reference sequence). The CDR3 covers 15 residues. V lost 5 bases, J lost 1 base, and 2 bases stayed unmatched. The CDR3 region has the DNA TGTGCCAGCAGCAGGACAGGGGGGAGCAATCAGCCCCAGCATTTT. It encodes CASSRTGGSNQPQHF.

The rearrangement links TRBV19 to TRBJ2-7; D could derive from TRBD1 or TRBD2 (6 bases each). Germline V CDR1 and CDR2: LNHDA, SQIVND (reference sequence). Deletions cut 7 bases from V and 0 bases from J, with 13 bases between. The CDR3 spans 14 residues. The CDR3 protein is CASNQPGASYEQYF. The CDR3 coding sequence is TGTGCCAGTAACCAGCCGGGGGCCTCCTACGAGCAGTACTTC.

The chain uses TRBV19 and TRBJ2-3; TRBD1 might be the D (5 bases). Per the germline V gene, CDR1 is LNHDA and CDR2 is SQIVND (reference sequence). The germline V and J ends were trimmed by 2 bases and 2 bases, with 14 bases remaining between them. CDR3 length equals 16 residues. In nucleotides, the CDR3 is TGTGCCAGTAGTATAATCGGCAGGGCGGACACAGATACGCAGTATTTT. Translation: CASSIIGRADTDTQYF.

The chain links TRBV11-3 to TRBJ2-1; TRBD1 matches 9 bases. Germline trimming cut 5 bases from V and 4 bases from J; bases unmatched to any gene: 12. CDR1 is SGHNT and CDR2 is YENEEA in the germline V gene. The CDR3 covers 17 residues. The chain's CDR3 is CASSPHLGTGMYNEQFF. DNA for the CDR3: TGTGCCAGCAGCCCCCATCTCGGGACAGGGATGTACAATGAGCAGTTCTTC.

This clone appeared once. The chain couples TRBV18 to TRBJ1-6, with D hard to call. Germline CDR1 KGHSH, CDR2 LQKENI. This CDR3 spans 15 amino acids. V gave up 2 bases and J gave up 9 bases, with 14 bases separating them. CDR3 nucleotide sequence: TGTGCCAGCTCACCATCCCGGGATCGAGGTTCACCCCTCCACTTT. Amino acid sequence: CASSPSRDRGSPLHF.

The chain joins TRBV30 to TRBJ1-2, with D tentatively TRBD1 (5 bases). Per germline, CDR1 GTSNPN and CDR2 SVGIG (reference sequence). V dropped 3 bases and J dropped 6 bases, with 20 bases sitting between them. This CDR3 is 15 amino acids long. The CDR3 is CAWRLGHGSSHGYTF. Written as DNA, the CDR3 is TGTGCCTGGAGGCTGGGGCACGGCTCTTCCCATGGCTACACCTTC.

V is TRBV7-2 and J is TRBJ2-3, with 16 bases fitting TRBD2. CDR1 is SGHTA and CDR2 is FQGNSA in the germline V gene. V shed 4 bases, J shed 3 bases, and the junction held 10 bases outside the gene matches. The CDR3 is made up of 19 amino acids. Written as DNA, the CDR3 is TGTGCCAGCAGCTCAGCCGGGACTAGCGGGGGGGCGAAGACAGATACGCAGTATTTT. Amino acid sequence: CASSSAGTSGGAKTDTQYF.

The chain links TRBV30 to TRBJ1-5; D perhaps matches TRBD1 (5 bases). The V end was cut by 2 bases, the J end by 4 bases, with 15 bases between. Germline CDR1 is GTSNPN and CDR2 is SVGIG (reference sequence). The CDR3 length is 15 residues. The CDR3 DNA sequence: TGTGCCTGGAGTCCCGGCGGGGGTCGTAATCAGCCCCAGCATTTT. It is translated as CAWSPGGGRNQPQHF.

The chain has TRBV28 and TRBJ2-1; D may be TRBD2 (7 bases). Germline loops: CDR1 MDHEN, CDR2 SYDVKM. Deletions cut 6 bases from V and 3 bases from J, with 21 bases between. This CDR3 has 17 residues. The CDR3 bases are TGTGCCAGCAGCCCAAGGGGGATGCGGGGGCGCTACAATGAGCAGTTCTTC. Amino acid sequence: CASSPRGMRGRYNEQFF.

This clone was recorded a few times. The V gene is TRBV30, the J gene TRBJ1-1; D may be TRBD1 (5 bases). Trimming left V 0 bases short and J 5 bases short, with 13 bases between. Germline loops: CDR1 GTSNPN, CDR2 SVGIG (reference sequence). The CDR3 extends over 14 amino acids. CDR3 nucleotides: TGTGCCTGGAGTGTACTTATGGGGCGGACTGAAGCTTTCTTT. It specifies CAWSVLMGRTEAFF.

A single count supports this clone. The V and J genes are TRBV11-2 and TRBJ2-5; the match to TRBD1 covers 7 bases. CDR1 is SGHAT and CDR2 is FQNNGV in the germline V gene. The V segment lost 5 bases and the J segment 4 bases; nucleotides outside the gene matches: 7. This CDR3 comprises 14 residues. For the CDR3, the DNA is TGTGCCAGCAGCCTCCCGGGACAGAGAGAGACCCAGTACTTC. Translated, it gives CASSLPGQRETQYF.

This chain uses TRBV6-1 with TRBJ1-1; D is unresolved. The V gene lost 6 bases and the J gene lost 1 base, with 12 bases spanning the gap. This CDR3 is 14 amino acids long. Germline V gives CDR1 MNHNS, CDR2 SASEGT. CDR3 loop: CASSRTPGNTEAFF. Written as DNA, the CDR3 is TGTGCCAGCAGCCGGACTCCGGGGAACACTGAAGCTTTCTTT.

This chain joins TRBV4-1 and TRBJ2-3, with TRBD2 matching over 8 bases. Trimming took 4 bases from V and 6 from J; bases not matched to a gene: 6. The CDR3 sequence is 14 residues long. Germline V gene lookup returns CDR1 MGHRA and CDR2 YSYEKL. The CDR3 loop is CASSPGGAGDTQYF. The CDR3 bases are TGCGCCAGCAGCCCGGGGGGGGCCGGGGATACGCAGTATTTT.

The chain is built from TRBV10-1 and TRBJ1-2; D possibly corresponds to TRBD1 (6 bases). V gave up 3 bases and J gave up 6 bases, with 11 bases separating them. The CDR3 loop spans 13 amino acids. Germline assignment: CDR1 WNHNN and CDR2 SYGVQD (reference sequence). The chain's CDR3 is CASSEQRQDGYTF. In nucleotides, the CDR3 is TGCGCCAGCAGTGAACAAAGACAGGATGGCTACACCTTC.

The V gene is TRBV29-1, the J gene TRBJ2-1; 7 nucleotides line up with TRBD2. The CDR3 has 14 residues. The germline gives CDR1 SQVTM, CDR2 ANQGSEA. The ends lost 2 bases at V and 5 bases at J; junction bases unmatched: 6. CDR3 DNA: TGCAGCGTTGAAAGGCTAGCGGTGAACAATGAGCAGTTCTTC. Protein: CSVERLAVNNEQFF.

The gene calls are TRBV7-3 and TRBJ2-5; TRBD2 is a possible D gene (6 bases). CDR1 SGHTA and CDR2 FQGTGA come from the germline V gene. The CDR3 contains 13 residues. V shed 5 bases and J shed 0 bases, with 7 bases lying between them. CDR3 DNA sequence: TGTGCCAGCAGCAGGGACTACCAAGAGACCCAGTACTTC. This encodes CASSRDYQETQYF.

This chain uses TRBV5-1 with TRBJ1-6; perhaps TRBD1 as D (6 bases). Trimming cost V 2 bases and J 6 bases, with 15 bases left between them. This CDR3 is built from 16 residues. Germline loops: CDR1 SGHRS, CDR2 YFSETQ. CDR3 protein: CASSLQGTLLNSPLHF. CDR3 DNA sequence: TGCGCCAGCAGCTTACAGGGAACCTTGCTTAATTCACCCCTCCACTTT. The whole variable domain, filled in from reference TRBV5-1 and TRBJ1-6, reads KAGVTQTPRYLIKTRGQQVTLSCSPISGHRSVSWYQQTPGQGLQFLFEYFSETQRNKGNFPGRFSGRQFSNSRSEMNVSTLELGDSALYLCASSLQGTLLNSPLHFGNGTRLTVT.

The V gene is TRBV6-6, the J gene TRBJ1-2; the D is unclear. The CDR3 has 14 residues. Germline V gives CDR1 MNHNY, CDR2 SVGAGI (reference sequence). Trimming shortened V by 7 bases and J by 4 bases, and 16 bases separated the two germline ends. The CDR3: CASTYGGISYGYTF. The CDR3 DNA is TGTGCCAGCACCTACGGAGGTATCAGCTATGGCTACACCTTC.

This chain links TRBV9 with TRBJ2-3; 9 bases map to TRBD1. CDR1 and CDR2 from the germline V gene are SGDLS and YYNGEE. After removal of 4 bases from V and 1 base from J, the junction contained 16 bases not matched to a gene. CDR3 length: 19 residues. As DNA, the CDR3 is TGTGCCAGCAGCACGACCTACAGGGGGCGCCATCTGGGCACAGATACGCAGTATTTT. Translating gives CASSTTYRGRHLGTDTQYF.

The CDR3 here is CASSLVDRVYTEAFF. In DNA, the CDR3 is TGTGCCAGCAGCTTAGTGGACAGGGTTTACACTGAAGCTTTCTTT. J is TRBJ1-1 and V is TRBV7-9, with TRBD1 identical over 8 bases. The length of the CDR3 is 15 residues. V was clipped by 1 base and J by 3 bases; unmatched bases: 4. In germline, CDR1 is SEHNR, CDR2 FQNEAQ (reference sequence).

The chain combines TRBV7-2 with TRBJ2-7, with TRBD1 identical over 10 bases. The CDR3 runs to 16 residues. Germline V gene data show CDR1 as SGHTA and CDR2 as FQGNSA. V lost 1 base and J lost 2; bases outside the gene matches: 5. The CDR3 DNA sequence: TGTGCCAGCAGCTTAGAAGCGGGACAGGGGACCTACGAGCAGTACTTC. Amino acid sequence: CASSLEAGQGTYEQYF. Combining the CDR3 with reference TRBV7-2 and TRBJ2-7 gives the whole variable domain GAGVSQSPSNKVTEKGKDVELRCDPISGHTALYWYRQSLGQGLEFLIYFQGNSAPDKSGLPSDRFSAERTGGSVSTLTIQRTQQEDSAVYLCASSLEAGQGTYEQYFGPGTRLTVT.

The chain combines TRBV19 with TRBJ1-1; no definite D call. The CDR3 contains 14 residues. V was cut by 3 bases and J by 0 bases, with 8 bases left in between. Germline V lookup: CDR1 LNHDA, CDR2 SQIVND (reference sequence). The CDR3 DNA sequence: TGTGCCAGTAGTATCGCCCATATGAACACTGAAGCTTTCTTT. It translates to CASSIAHMNTEAFF.